The clone carrying this T cell receptor (beta chain) was seen ten or more times. Its cognate antigen is unknown. These data belong to a study of response to subunit inactivated influenza vaccine. Germline loops: CDR1 SEHNR, CDR2 FQNEAQ (reference sequence). There are 14 residues in the CDR3. The ends were cut back, 5 bases at V and 4 bases at J, with 11 bases in the middle. Broader study findings: Every seasonal influenza vaccination brings in few new T cells, the authors suggested.

TCRdb passed the RT-PCR reads through MiXCR, listing each CDR3 protein once. The sample holds around 160,000 distinct CDR3 sequences, 9.5% to 13% seen once. The receptor was isolated from a man aged 50 to 60 who received an inactivated influenza vaccine. This chain links TRBV7-9 with TRBJ1-4; D is unresolved. The material sequenced was non-naive T cells sorted from PBMCs, taken about 40 days after vaccination. The CDR3 here is CASSPLQRNEKLFF. CDR3 nucleotides: TGTGCCAGCAGCCCCCTCCAACGTAATGAAAAACTGTTTTTT.